This record concerns one T cell receptor (beta chain) sequence. Original analysis: Amplification from reference gene primers served as the basis for estimated nucleated cell counts. The method was immunoSEQ multiplex PCR; TCRdb's version includes in-frame clones alone and lacks a portion of them. That table is the source of V, J and clone size, and D and trimming were worked out from the DNA. The sample consists of about 220,000 clones, 84% of them appearing once. This record belongs to a study of blood T cell repertoires in COVID-19. As for the study in general: T cells, B-cell-depleted T cells, or PBMCs supplied cDNA or gDNA.

This CDR3 region has 16 residues. Germline V gene lookup returns CDR1 MGHRA and CDR2 YSYEKL. V shed 4 bases and J shed 2 bases, with 16 bases lying between them. Enrolled through a virtual design, the participants were between about 18 and 100 years of age and came from about two dozen US areas. Clinical histories supplied by participants themselves formed the basis of cohort assignment. What was sequenced was PBMCs or T cells enriched from blood (not recorded which). V usage is TRBV4-1 and J usage is TRBJ2-3; D might be TRBD1 (6 bases). This TCR was sampled from a woman in her 40s who had recovered from COVID-19. CDR3 bases: TGCGCCAGCAGCCGGCACAGGGATCTCTCCACAGATACGCAGTATTTT. It codes for CASSRHRDLSTDTQYF.